The 17 T cell receptor beta chains below were found in one sample sequenced in a study of vaccination effects on CD4 cells after COVID-19 (dated by TCRdb to about 2022). To identify antigen-specific CD4+ T cell clonotypes by their expansion, the ViraFEST assay first stimulated PBMC with viral peptide pools and then applied TCR sequencing. After around 11 days of culture, CD4+ T cells were isolated with the EasySep CD4+ T cell isolation kit. Negative nucleocapsid antibody results before and after vaccination confirmed that the healthy vaccine recipients had no prior SARS-CoV-2 infection. Their cognate antigens are unknown. The receptor library was made with the immunoSEQ multiplex PCR assay. TCRdb re-hosts the immuneACCESS table, in-frame sequences only. Its copies lack some clones; in the studies checked, an unresolved V gene accounts for under half of them, and the cause for the rest is not known. The sample yields around 66,000 clones; over 70% were counted once. In total, the top ten clones hold 3% to 4% of the sample.

The sequencing here drew on CD4+ T cells from PBMCs cultured with HCoV-OC43 spike peptides, taken before COVID-19 vaccination. Per the publication, the cell subset or site label means: HCoV-OC43 spike overlapping peptide pool stimulation. These TCRs come from a human donor who received a COVID-19 vaccine.

The chain's CDR3 is CASSRDSNNEQFF. The CDR3 DNA reads TGTGCCAGCAGTAGGGACTCAAACAATGAGCAGTTCTTC. V gene TRBV6-2 or TRBV6-3 combines with J gene TRBJ2-1; TRBD2 might be the D (6 bases). This CDR3 is built from 13 residues. V lost 5 bases, J lost 5 bases, and 10 bases lay in between. The germline V gene encodes CDR1 MNHEY and CDR2 SVGEGT.

The chain recombines TRBV2 with TRBJ1-1; D unresolved. The V end lost 6 bases, the J end lost 0 bases, and 8 bases lay between the germline ends. CDR3 length: 13 residues. Germline V CDR1 and CDR2: SNHLY, FYNNEI. In DNA form, the CDR3 reads TGTGCCAGCAGGTTGGGATTGAACACTGAAGCTTTCTTT. Its translation: CASRLGLNTEAFF.

The chain is built from TRBV3-1 (or the pseudogene TRBV3-2) and TRBJ2-5; 7 bases align to TRBD1. This CDR3 has 14 residues. V lost 9 bases to trimming and J lost 4 bases; unmatched junction nucleotides: 11. Germline V lookup: CDR1 LGHDT, CDR2 YNNKEL (reference sequence). CDR3 bases: TGTGCCAGTTCAAGGGACAGCCAAGGAGAGACCCAGTACTTC. Its protein is CASSRDSQGETQYF.

The V gene is TRBV28, the J gene TRBJ1-4, with 7 positions matching TRBD1. The germline CDR1 and CDR2 sequences are MDHEN and SYDVKM. J lost 3 bases, V lost 4 bases, and 2 bases had no gene match. The CDR3 loop spans 14 amino acids. CDR3 region: CASSSQGANEKLFF. The CDR3 nucleotides read TGTGCCAGCAGTTCCCAGGGGGCTAATGAAAAACTGTTTTTT.

The chain recombines TRBV4-1 with TRBJ2-2; D might be TRBD1 (6 bases). The CDR3 has 14 residues. In germline, CDR1 is MGHRA, CDR2 YSYEKL. Deletions cut 7 bases from V and 5 bases from J, with 14 bases between. CDR3 coding DNA: TGCGCCAGCAATCTCCAGGGGCGAACCGGGGAGCTGTTTTTT. This sequence encodes CASNLQGRTGELFF.

V is TRBV19 and J is TRBJ1-2; D is possibly TRBD1 (6 bases). The germline CDR1 and CDR2 sequences are LNHDA and SQIVND (reference sequence). Trimming pared 5 bases from V and 7 bases from J, leaving 14 bases between. The CDR3 loop spans 13 amino acids. The CDR3 sequence: CASSLRAGAGYTF. DNA for the CDR3: TGTGCCAGTAGTCTCCGGGCAGGGGCTGGCTACACCTTC.

CDR3 loop: CASSVEANTGELFF. The CDR3 nucleotides read TGTGCCAGCAGCGTAGAAGCTAACACCGGGGAGCTGTTTTTT. The rearrangement uses TRBV9 and TRBJ2-2; D is undetermined. The CDR3 has 14 amino acids. V was pared by 0 bases and J by 2 bases, with 5 bases between. CDR1 is SGDLS and CDR2 is YYNGEE in the germline V gene.

This rearrangement joins TRBV10-3 to TRBJ2-7; D gene uncertain. The CDR3 has 14 residues. The germline V gene encodes CDR1 ENHRY and CDR2 SYGVKD. V lost 3 bases and J lost 1, with 10 bases in between. DNA of the CDR3: TGTGCCATCAGTGAAGGGCCCGTATCCTACGAGCAGTACGTC. Encoded protein: CAISEGPVSYEQYV.

This clone was detected only a few times. The genes are TRBV7-2 and TRBJ1-6, with D unclear. The CDR3 totals 15 residues. Trimming removed 1 base at V and 9 bases at J, with 13 bases between. Germline loops: CDR1 SGHTA, CDR2 FQGNSA. CDR3 sequence (DNA): TGTGCCAGCAGCTTAGGGCTGGGTCTCGGTTCACCCCTCCACTTT. The encoded protein is CASSLGLGLGSPLHF.

The rearrangement links TRBV6-5 to TRBJ2-5, with 8 bases lining up with TRBD2. CDR1 is MNHEY and CDR2 is SVGAGI in the germline V gene. The ends lost 6 bases at V and 5 bases at J; junction bases unmatched: 5. The CDR3 runs 13 residues. The CDR3 nucleotides are TGTGCCAGCAGAACGGGGGGGATGGAGACCCAGTACTTC. It encodes CASRTGGMETQYF.

The V gene is TRBV7-3, the J gene TRBJ1-2; D might be TRBD1 (5 bases). This CDR3 comprises 13 residues. V was clipped by 0 bases and J by 8 bases, with 10 bases between them. The germline CDR1 and CDR2 sequences are SGHTA and FQGTGA. The CDR3 bases are TGTGCCAGCAGCTTAACTTCAGGGACGGGCTACACCTTC. Residues: CASSLTSGTGYTF.

The chain has TRBV6-5 and TRBJ2-3; unclear D gene. CDR1 MNHEY and CDR2 SVGAGI come from the germline V gene. Trimming removed 6 bases from V and 4 bases from J, with 8 bases in between. The CDR3 spans 12 residues. CDR3 DNA sequence: TGTGCCAGCAGAAAGGGCTCAGATACGCAGTATTTT. This translates into CASRKGSDTQYF.

The V and J genes are TRBV7-3 and TRBJ2-5; 7 bases are shared with TRBD1. The CDR3 length is 13 residues. The germline V gene encodes CDR1 SGHTA and CDR2 FQGTGA. After removal of 5 bases from V and 4 bases from J, the junction contained 4 bases not matched to a gene. The CDR3 DNA reads TGTGCCAGCAGCGACAGGGTCGGAGAGACCCAGTACTTC. This encodes CASSDRVGETQYF.

The chain joins TRBV2 to TRBJ2-1; 11 nucleotides agree with TRBD1. CDR3 size: 15 residues. Germline CDR1 and CDR2: SNHLY and FYNNEI. With V trimmed by 3 bases and J by 11 bases, 9 bases remained unmatched. DNA for the CDR3: TGTGCCAGCAGTGATTGGGGGACAGGGGGAGCTCAGCAGTTCTTC. Its protein product is CASSDWGTGGAQQFF.

The table lists this clone with a count of one. The rearrangement links TRBV6-1 to TRBJ1-5, with D perhaps TRBD1 (6 bases). Germline V gene sequence: CDR1 MNHNS, CDR2 SASEGT. The CDR3 is made up of 16 amino acids. V was trimmed by 1 base and J by 7 bases, leaving 17 bases between them. The CDR3 here is CASSEGRGVGWQPQHF. For the CDR3, the DNA is TGTGCCAGCAGTGAAGGGAGGGGGGTGGGGTGGCAGCCCCAGCATTTT.

This chain joins TRBV13 and TRBJ2-7, with 8 bases aligning to TRBD1. V shed 0 bases and J 2 bases; nucleotides not matched to a gene: 0. Germline CDR1 and CDR2: PRHDT and FYEKMQ (reference sequence). This CDR3 contains 14 residues. CDR3 sequence reads: CASSLGRGPYEQYV. The CDR3 bases are TGTGCCAGCAGCTTAGGCAGGGGGCCCTACGAGCAGTACGTC.

The chain is built from TRBV4-1 and TRBJ1-4; D perhaps matches TRBD1 (6 bases). CDR3 length: 18 residues. Germline V gene data show CDR1 as MGHRA and CDR2 as YSYEKL. The germline V and J ends were trimmed by 1 base and 0 bases, with 15 bases remaining between them. The CDR3 DNA reads TGCGCCAGCAGCCAAGTCCTAATACAGGGCGCAACTAATGAAAAACTGTTTTTT. This sequence encodes CASSQVLIQGATNEKLFF.